These T cell receptor beta chains were read from a single sample in a study of cytomegalovirus exposure and HLA in healthy donors. Repertoires were generated with immunoSEQ multiplex PCR, while TCRdb's copy carries only in-frame clones and drops some. The data show around 150,000 clones, roughly 73% seen once. Sequenced sample: PBMCs. These receptors all stem from a woman between 40 and 55 years old in good health and CMV-seropositive. Each CDR3 is given with its conserved first and last residue. The order of the fields is D gene, J gene, V gene, clone size, CDR3 protein, CDR3 DNA. D genes are given only for firm matches. Not every row has a clone size; where given, it reads once, few, many or a size class.

D gene: NA
J gene: TRBJ1-2
V gene: TRBV5-1
clone size: NA
CDR3 protein: CASSLGVGGNYGYTF
CDR3 DNA: TGCGCCAGCAGCTTGGGGGTAGGGGGAAACTATGGCTACACCTTC

D gene: TRBD1
J gene: TRBJ2-7
V gene: TRBV5-1
clone size: NA
CDR3 protein: CASSLGGTGGQYF
CDR3 DNA: TGCGCCAGCAGCTTGGGGGGGACAGGGGGACAGTACTTC

D gene: TRBD2
J gene: TRBJ2-5
V gene: TRBV27
clone size: NA
CDR3 protein: CASSLSGGETQYF
CDR3 DNA: TGTGCCAGCAGTTTATCCGGGGGGGAGACCCAGTACTTC

D gene: TRBD2
J gene: TRBJ2-1
V gene: TRBV5-1
clone size: NA
CDR3 protein: CASRQASGSFVRSNEQFF
CDR3 DNA: TGCGCCAGCCGCCAGGCTAGCGGGAGTTTCGTTAGGAGCAATGAGCAGTTCTTC

D gene: TRBD2
J gene: TRBJ2-3
V gene: TRBV18
clone size: NA
CDR3 protein: CASSPGLAKTDTQYF
CDR3 DNA: TGTGCCAGCTCACCGGGACTAGCGAAGACAGATACGCAGTATTTT

D gene: TRBD1
J gene: TRBJ2-7
V gene: TRBV14
clone size: NA
CDR3 protein: CASSRRLRDRDDEQYF
CDR3 DNA: TGTGCCAGCAGCCGCCGACTCCGGGACAGGGACGACGAGCAGTACTTC

D gene: NA
J gene: TRBJ1-1
V gene: TRBV6-5
clone size: NA
CDR3 protein: CASRTAMNTEAFF
CDR3 DNA: TGTGCCAGCAGGACAGCGATGAACACTGAAGCTTTCTTT

D gene: TRBD1
J gene: TRBJ2-7
V gene: TRBV2
clone size: NA
CDR3 protein: CASSSSDRSSYEQYF
CDR3 DNA: TGTGCCAGCAGTTCGTCGGACAGGAGCTCCTACGAGCAGTACTTC

D gene: NA
J gene: TRBJ2-2
V gene: TRBV27
clone size: NA
CDR3 protein: CASSFFTGELFF
CDR3 DNA: TGTGCCAGCAGTTTCTTCACCGGGGAGCTGTTTTTT

D gene: NA
J gene: TRBJ2-7
V gene: TRBV5-5
clone size: once
CDR3 protein: CASSLSVSYEQYF
CDR3 DNA: TGTGCCAGCAGCCTTAGCGTCTCCTACGAGCAGTACTTC

D gene: NA
J gene: TRBJ1-3
V gene: TRBV11-2
clone size: NA
CDR3 protein: CASAKTLWGAGNTIYF
CDR3 DNA: TGTGCCAGCGCCAAAACCCTCTGGGGGGCTGGAAACACCATATATTTT

D gene: NA
J gene: TRBJ2-5
V gene: TRBV7-2
clone size: NA
CDR3 protein: CASSLEPGQETQYF
CDR3 DNA: TGTGCCAGCAGCTTAGAGCCGGGGCAAGAGACCCAGTACTTC

D gene: NA
J gene: TRBJ2-1
V gene: TRBV5-6
clone size: NA
CDR3 protein: CASSLGLTGANNEQFF
CDR3 DNA: TGTGCCAGCAGCTTGGGCTTAACTGGAGCCAACAATGAGCAGTTCTTC

D gene: NA
J gene: TRBJ2-1
V gene: TRBV7-2
clone size: few
CDR3 protein: CASSPGGAYEQFF
CDR3 DNA: TGTGCCAGCAGCCCCGGGGGAGCCTATGAGCAGTTCTTC

D gene: NA
J gene: TRBJ2-7
V gene: TRBV4-2
clone size: NA
CDR3 protein: CASSQEDSYEQYF
CDR3 DNA: TGTGCCAGCAGCCAAGAGGACAGCTACGAGCAGTACTTC

D gene: TRBD1
J gene: TRBJ1-4
V gene: TRBV2
clone size: NA
CDR3 protein: CASRGQGAPNEKLFF
CDR3 DNA: TGTGCCAGCAGAGGACAGGGGGCGCCTAACGAAAAACTGTTTTTT

D gene: TRBD2
J gene: TRBJ2-1
V gene: TRBV2
clone size: NA
CDR3 protein: CATSSLGLAESEQFF
CDR3 DNA: TGTGCCACCTCCAGTTTAGGACTAGCGGAAAGTGAGCAGTTCTTC

D gene: NA
J gene: TRBJ2-2
V gene: TRBV6-5
clone size: NA
CDR3 protein: CASSYNRHANTGELFF
CDR3 DNA: TGTGCCAGCAGTTATAATAGACACGCGAACACCGGGGAGCTGTTTTTT

D gene: TRBD2
J gene: TRBJ2-1
V gene: TRBV9
clone size: NA
CDR3 protein: CASSSTGKAGGSYNEQFF
CDR3 DNA: TGTGCCAGCAGCTCCACCGGCAAAGCGGGGGGTTCCTACAATGAGCAGTTCTTC

D gene: NA
J gene: TRBJ1-4
V gene: TRBV6-5
clone size: NA
CDR3 protein: CASSYSRAPGEKLFF
CDR3 DNA: TGTGCCAGCAGTTACTCGAGGGCTCCCGGTGAAAAACTGTTTTTT

D gene: NA
J gene: TRBJ2-1
V gene: TRBV9
clone size: once
CDR3 protein: CASSVANENEQFF
CDR3 DNA: TGTGCCAGCAGCGTAGCTAATGAGAACGAGCAGTTCTTC

D gene: TRBD1
J gene: TRBJ2-7
V gene: TRBV27
clone size: NA
CDR3 protein: CASSKGQGPYEQYF
CDR3 DNA: TGTGCCAGCAGCAAGGGACAGGGGCCCTACGAGCAGTACTTC

D gene: NA
J gene: TRBJ1-1
V gene: TRBV5-1
clone size: NA
CDR3 protein: CASNTLTEAFF
CDR3 DNA: TGCGCCAGCAACACCCTCACTGAAGCTTTCTTT

D gene: TRBD2
J gene: TRBJ2-1
V gene: TRBV5-1
clone size: NA
CDR3 protein: CASSLGGTSGPYNEQFF
CDR3 DNA: TGCGCCAGCAGCTTGGGTGGGACTAGCGGGCCCTACAATGAGCAGTTCTTC

D gene: TRBD1
J gene: TRBJ1-4
V gene: TRBV10-3
clone size: NA
CDR3 protein: CAIGGGRNEKLFF
CDR3 DNA: TGTGCCATCGGAGGGGGCCGTAATGAAAAACTGTTTTTT

D gene: TRBD1
J gene: TRBJ1-2
V gene: TRBV5-4
clone size: few
CDR3 protein: CASSPRTGNNGYTF
CDR3 DNA: TGTGCCAGCAGCCCCCGGACAGGGAATAATGGCTACACCTTC

D gene: NA
J gene: TRBJ2-1
V gene: TRBV7-6
clone size: once
CDR3 protein: CASSLKIRNEQFF
CDR3 DNA: TGTGCCAGCAGCTTAAAGATCCGGAATGAGCAGTTCTTC

D gene: TRBD1
J gene: TRBJ1-5
V gene: TRBV19
clone size: few
CDR3 protein: CASSPSGTALSNQPQHF
CDR3 DNA: TGTGCGAGTTCCCCCTCCGGGACAGCACTTAGCAATCAGCCCCAGCATTTT

D gene: TRBD2
J gene: TRBJ2-2
V gene: TRBV7-9
clone size: NA
CDR3 protein: CASSRGLAGDTGELFF
CDR3 DNA: TGTGCCAGCAGCCGGGGACTAGCGGGAGACACCGGGGAGCTGTTTTTT

D gene: TRBD1
J gene: TRBJ2-7
V gene: TRBV7-9
clone size: NA
CDR3 protein: CSSSATGTVNEQYF
CDR3 DNA: TGTTCCAGCAGCGCAACCGGGACAGTCAACGAGCAGTACTTC

D gene: NA
J gene: TRBJ2-1
V gene: TRBV27
clone size: NA
CDR3 protein: CASSPSTGEVTDEQFF
CDR3 DNA: TGTGCCAGCAGTCCTTCTACAGGGGAGGTTACGGATGAGCAGTTCTTC

D gene: TRBD1
J gene: TRBJ1-5
V gene: TRBV7-2
clone size: once
CDR3 protein: CASSPTVRGLGQPQHF
CDR3 DNA: TGTGCCAGCAGCCCGACGGTCAGGGGGCTAGGGCAGCCCCAGCATTTT

D gene: NA
J gene: TRBJ1-3
V gene: TRBV30
clone size: NA
CDR3 protein: CAWSVLLGRSGDSGNTIYF
CDR3 DNA: TGTGCCTGGAGTGTACTTTTGGGCCGCTCAGGCGACTCTGGAAACACCATATATTTT

D gene: NA
J gene: TRBJ1-1
V gene: TRBV2
clone size: NA
CDR3 protein: CAWLRGPNTEAFF
CDR3 DNA: TGTGCGTGGCTCAGGGGTCCGAACACTGAAGCTTTCTTT

D gene: NA
J gene: TRBJ2-1
V gene: TRBV11-3
clone size: NA
CDR3 protein: CASSLVTYNEQFF
CDR3 DNA: TGTGCCAGCAGCTTAGTTACCTACAATGAGCAGTTCTTC

D gene: TRBD1
J gene: TRBJ1-2
V gene: TRBV11-2
clone size: few
CDR3 protein: CASSSPGQGSQHTF
CDR3 DNA: TGTGCCAGCAGCTCCCCGGGACAGGGATCCCAGCACACCTTC

D gene: NA
J gene: TRBJ2-1
V gene: TRBV28
clone size: few
CDR3 protein: CASTLGGVGVGYNEQFF
CDR3 DNA: TGTGCCAGCACCCTAGGGGGAGTAGGAGTGGGATACAATGAGCAGTTCTTC

D gene: NA
J gene: TRBJ2-7
V gene: TRBV5-4
clone size: NA
CDR3 protein: CASSSPGQKYEQYF
CDR3 DNA: TGTGCCAGCAGCTCTCCGGGACAAAAATACGAGCAGTACTTC

D gene: NA
J gene: TRBJ1-1
V gene: TRBV11-3
clone size: NA
CDR3 protein: CAGSLDRNTEAFF
CDR3 DNA: TGTGCCGGCAGCCTCGACAGGAACACTGAAGCTTTCTTT

D gene: NA
J gene: TRBJ1-5
V gene: TRBV5-1
clone size: once
CDR3 protein: CASSFDGGQGQPQHF
CDR3 DNA: TGCGCCAGCAGCTTTGATGGAGGGCAAGGACAGCCCCAGCATTTT

D gene: TRBD1
J gene: TRBJ2-7
V gene: TRBV7-3
clone size: few
CDR3 protein: CASSLGQGNEQYF
CDR3 DNA: TGTGCCAGCAGCCTCGGACAGGGGAACGAGCAGTACTTC

D gene: TRBD1
J gene: TRBJ2-1
V gene: TRBV19
clone size: NA
CDR3 protein: CASSPTPGGAYNEQFF
CDR3 DNA: TGTGCCAGTAGTCCGACCCCAGGGGGCGCGTACAATGAGCAGTTCTTC

D gene: NA
J gene: TRBJ1-1
V gene: TRBV19
clone size: NA
CDR3 protein: CASRTTGNTEAFF
CDR3 DNA: TGTGCCAGTAGGACAACAGGGAACACTGAAGCTTTCTTT

D gene: NA
J gene: TRBJ2-5
V gene: TRBV7-3
clone size: NA
CDR3 protein: CASSFSDRSSGETQYF
CDR3 DNA: TGTGCCAGCAGCTTCAGTGACAGGAGTTCTGGAGAGACCCAGTACTTC

D gene: TRBD2
J gene: TRBJ2-4
V gene: TRBV15
clone size: NA
CDR3 protein: CATSHGTSGLAKNIQYF
CDR3 DNA: TGTGCCACCAGCCATGGGACTAGCGGTCTAGCCAAAAACATTCAGTACTTC

D gene: TRBD1
J gene: TRBJ1-6
V gene: TRBV2
clone size: NA
CDR3 protein: CASSQRDRGRSPLHF
CDR3 DNA: TGTGCCAGCAGTCAGAGGGACAGGGGGCGATCACCCCTCCACTTT

D gene: NA
J gene: TRBJ2-1
V gene: TRBV5-1
clone size: NA
CDR3 protein: CASSNRQSGEQFF
CDR3 DNA: TGCGCCAGCAGCAACAGACAGTCCGGCGAGCAGTTCTTC

D gene: NA
J gene: TRBJ2-2
V gene: TRBV19
clone size: NA
CDR3 protein: CASKIPSGGELFF
CDR3 DNA: TGTGCCAGTAAGATCCCCAGCGGCGGGGAGCTGTTTTTT

D gene: TRBD1
J gene: TRBJ2-7
V gene: TRBV28
clone size: NA
CDR3 protein: CASSRTGYEQYF
CDR3 DNA: TGTGCCAGCAGTAGGACAGGCTACGAGCAGTACTTC

D gene: NA
J gene: TRBJ2-5
V gene: TRBV18
clone size: NA
CDR3 protein: CASSPGGIRYQETQYF
CDR3 DNA: TGTGCCAGCTCACCAGGGGGGATCCGGTACCAAGAGACCCAGTACTTC

D gene: TRBD1
J gene: TRBJ2-1
V gene: TRBV2
clone size: NA
CDR3 protein: CASGRDRGHGNEQFF
CDR3 DNA: TGTGCCAGCGGAAGGGACAGGGGGCATGGCAATGAGCAGTTCTTC

D gene: TRBD1
J gene: TRBJ2-2
V gene: TRBV4-2
clone size: NA
CDR3 protein: CASSQDATGGNTGELFF
CDR3 DNA: TGTGCCAGCAGCCAAGATGCGACAGGGGGCAACACCGGGGAGCTGTTTTTT

D gene: NA
J gene: TRBJ2-3
V gene: TRBV29-1
clone size: NA
CDR3 protein: CSVEGQGLADTQYF
CDR3 DNA: TGCAGCGTTGAAGGCCAGGGTCTCGCAGATACGCAGTATTTT

D gene: NA
J gene: TRBJ2-4
V gene: TRBV6-5
clone size: NA
CDR3 protein: CASSYSRTLAKNIQYF
CDR3 DNA: TGTGCCAGCAGTTACTCGCGAACCCTAGCCAAAAACATTCAGTACTTC

D gene: TRBD2
J gene: TRBJ2-3
V gene: TRBV9
clone size: NA
CDR3 protein: CASSAGTSGRDTDTQYF
CDR3 DNA: TGTGCCAGCAGCGCCGGGACTAGCGGGAGGGACACAGATACGCAGTATTTT